This record looks at one T cell receptor beta chain sequence and its context. What antigen it recognizes has not been identified. Base qualities are not provided; no much larger clone lies one nucleotide away. TCRbeta CDR3 regions were amplified from genomic DNA by means of the immunoSEQ Assay, a bias-controlled multiplex PCR. Under the source paper's analysis protocol: The number of nucleated cells in each sample was estimated from the amplification of reference gene primers within the assay. To quantify the absolute abundance of each unique TCRbeta CDR3 rearrangement, sequence reads were collapsed and filtered. For each sample, productive Simpson clonality was calculated as the square root of Simpson's diversity index over productive rearrangements. The clones in this table, taken by TCRdb from immuneACCESS, are in-frame only. Not every clone is retained; where verified, under half of the shortfall comes from an unresolved V gene, and the cause of the rest is unknown. The V and J calls and the clone size are those of that table, but D and trimming were determined from the DNA. This sample is represented by more than 350,000 clones; roughly 90% of them were singletons. Around 3% of the sample is in the top ten clones.

This sample stems from a study of blood T cell repertoires in COVID-19 (dated by TCRdb to between 2020 and 2021). Concerning the study at large: The collaborator samples originated in the United States, Italy and Spain and spanned the acute and convalescent phases of COVID-19. The material from the prospective study consisted of cDNA or gDNA derived from T cells, B-cell-depleted T cells, or PBMCs. The dataset comprised deeply sampled blood TCRbeta repertoires from subjects exposed to, actively infected with, or recovered from COVID-19. A freely available public database, intended as a resource for researchers studying the immune response to SARS-CoV-2, is where the repertoires were released. Samples were obtained from the ongoing ImmuneRACE study (first 160 participants) and from 1,254 subjects provided by 6 global collaborators. A de-identified subject ID, COVID-19 status, age in years and sex were almost always included in the sample metadata. Where HLA class I and class II types were available, the types were taken from metadata supplied by the sample provider, not from assay-based typing. Overall results and qualifications from the work: The quantity of clinical and demographic metadata differed by source and by participant and was supplied without curation.

One collaborating source in Seattle enrolled patients during active infection and followed them longitudinally through the course of disease. Each collaborating institution followed its own protocols to collect whole blood in K2EDTA tubes. Collaborator samples were shipped for TCRbeta analysis as frozen whole blood, isolated PBMCs, or DNA extracted from either sample type. Taken from cysteine to phenylalanine, the CDR3 has 17 residues. Solely the CDR3 DNA is kept, with 51 bases framed from the first base. V and J lose 3 bases and 9 bases, and a span of 24 bases separates them. The germline V gene yields MDHEN for CDR1 and SYDVKM for CDR2.

The source is a woman younger than 45 with COVID-19, enrolled during active disease. This chain joins TRBV28 to TRBJ1-5; the best D guess is TRBD1, with 5 bases matching. The sequencing input was peripheral blood. For the CDR3, the sequence is CASSFLAVRAVGRPQHF. The DNA is TGTGCCAGCAGTTTTCTGGCTGTCAGGGCCGTAGGAAGGCCCCAGCATTTT. The variable domain in full, with residues beyond the CDR3 obtained from the reference TRBV28 and TRBJ1-5 genes, is DVKVTQSSRYLVKRTGEKVFLECVQDMDHENMFWYRQDPGLGLRLIYFSYDVKMKEKGDIPEGYSVSREKKERFSLILESASTNQTSMYLCASSFLAVRAVGRPQHFGDGTRLSIL.